This T cell receptor beta chain was captured in a study of blood T cell repertoires in COVID-19. As for the study in general: The United States, Italy and Spain supplied acute and convalescent COVID-19 samples.

The germline V gene has CDR1 SNHLY and CDR2 FYNNEI. Trimming left V 0 bases short and J 1 base short, with 7 bases between. The CDR3 runs to 14 residues. Method: immunoSEQ multiplex PCR; TCRdb's copy keeps in-frame clones and lacks some. The profile covers 490,000 or so clones, with around 85% appearing a single time and 6.5% to 9.5% taken by the ten largest. The rearrangement links TRBV2 to TRBJ2-7; possible D gene TRBD2, 6 bases. Sequencing was done on a sample of PBMCs or T cells enriched from blood (not recorded which). This TCR was sampled from an older woman who had recovered from COVID-19. The CDR3 bases are TGTGCCAGCAGTGAAGCCCGGGGGTCCTACGAGCAGTACTTC. Translated, it gives CASSEARGSYEQYF.